These T cell receptor beta chains were read from a single sample in a study of blood T cell repertoires in COVID-19. The table came from immunoSEQ multiplex PCR; TCRdb's copy has only in-frame clones and leaves some out. The profile covers about 300,000 clones, with about 90% appearing a single time and 6% to 8% taken by the ten largest. Sequencing used peripheral blood. The receptors here all came from a woman aged 45-60 years with COVID-19, enrolled during active disease. Each CDR3 is given with its conserved first and last residue. Fields, in order: J gene, D gene, clone size, V gene, CDR3 protein, CDR3 DNA. A D gene is named only where the DNA matches it firmly. Clone size, where shown, is once, few, many, or a class for clones that have expanded.

J gene: TRBJ2-7; D gene: TRBD1; clone size: .; V gene: TRBV14; CDR3 protein: CASSQQFSQGANYEQYF; CDR3 DNA: TGTGCCAGCAGCCAACAATTCTCCCAGGGGGCGAACTACGAGCAGTACTTC
J gene: TRBJ2-1; D gene: .; clone size: once; V gene: TRBV5-8; CDR3 protein: CASSAYRNEQFF; CDR3 DNA: TGTGCCAGCAGCGCCTACAGAAATGAGCAGTTCTTC
J gene: TRBJ2-3; D gene: TRBD1; clone size: .; V gene: TRBV2; CDR3 protein: CASSPRTGSTQYF; CDR3 DNA: TGTGCCAGCAGCCCGAGGACAGGGTCAACGCAGTATTTT
J gene: TRBJ1-2; D gene: TRBD1; clone size: .; V gene: TRBV5-6; CDR3 protein: CASSMGGVQDRLNGYTF; CDR3 DNA: TGTGCCAGCAGCATGGGTGGAGTCCAGGACAGGTTGAATGGCTACACCTTC
J gene: TRBJ1-2; D gene: TRBD1; clone size: .; V gene: TRBV5-4; CDR3 protein: CASTKGGTGGNYGYTF; CDR3 DNA: TGTGCCAGCACCAAGGGGGGGACAGGGGGTAACTATGGCTACACCTTC
J gene: TRBJ1-2; D gene: .; clone size: .; V gene: TRBV30; CDR3 protein: CAWSADSNYGYTF; CDR3 DNA: TGTGCCTGGAGTGCGGACAGCAACTATGGCTACACCTTC
J gene: TRBJ1-5; D gene: .; clone size: .; V gene: TRBV30; CDR3 protein: CAWSVGPYQPQHF; CDR3 DNA: TGTGCCTGGAGTGTGGGCCCATATCAGCCCCAGCATTTT
J gene: TRBJ1-2; D gene: .; clone size: .; V gene: TRBV18; CDR3 protein: CASSPVERSNYGYTF; CDR3 DNA: TGTGCCAGCTCACCGGTAGAAAGAAGTAACTATGGCTACACCTTC
J gene: TRBJ1-2; D gene: .; clone size: .; V gene: TRBV5-1; CDR3 protein: CASSLSANYGYTF; CDR3 DNA: TGCGCCAGCAGCCTCAGTGCTAACTATGGCTACACCTTC
J gene: TRBJ1-1; D gene: .; clone size: .; V gene: TRBV5-1; CDR3 protein: CASSSAGRGNTEAFF; CDR3 DNA: TGCGCCAGCAGCTCAGCGGGCCGCGGGAACACTGAAGCTTTCTTT
J gene: TRBJ1-1; D gene: .; clone size: .; V gene: TRBV12-5; CDR3 protein: CAAQINTEAFF; CDR3 DNA: TGTGCTGCACAGATTAACACTGAAGCTTTCTTT
J gene: TRBJ1-1; D gene: .; clone size: .; V gene: TRBV15; CDR3 protein: CATSRLPTGPLNTEAFF; CDR3 DNA: TGTGCCACCAGCAGATTACCCACAGGCCCACTTAACACTGAAGCTTTCTTT
J gene: TRBJ2-5; D gene: TRBD2; clone size: .; V gene: TRBV5-4; CDR3 protein: CASSLIGRGLLKETQYF; CDR3 DNA: TGTGCCAGCAGCTTGATCGGGAGGGGACTATTAAAAGAGACCCAGTACTTC
J gene: TRBJ2-7; D gene: TRBD2; clone size: .; V gene: TRBV30; CDR3 protein: CAWKPGLAGFYEQYF; CDR3 DNA: TGTGCCTGGAAACCTGGACTAGCGGGATTCTACGAGCAGTACTTC
J gene: TRBJ2-1; D gene: .; clone size: .; V gene: TRBV9; CDR3 protein: CASSVVPSDNEQFF; CDR3 DNA: TGTGCCAGCAGCGTAGTACCCTCGGACAATGAGCAGTTCTTC
J gene: TRBJ2-7; D gene: .; clone size: once; V gene: TRBV9; CDR3 protein: CASSVQGGPYEQYF; CDR3 DNA: TGTGCCAGCAGCGTACAGGGGGGACCTTACGAGCAGTACTTC
J gene: TRBJ2-3; D gene: TRBD2; clone size: once; V gene: TRBV19; CDR3 protein: CASSRPGLAWDTQYF; CDR3 DNA: TGTGCCAGTAGCCGACCGGGACTAGCATGGGATACGCAGTATTTT
J gene: TRBJ2-7; D gene: .; clone size: .; V gene: TRBV5-1; CDR3 protein: CASSLSGLSYEQYF; CDR3 DNA: TGCGCCAGCAGCTTGAGCGGACTCTCCTACGAGCAGTACTTC
J gene: TRBJ2-7; D gene: TRBD2; clone size: once; V gene: TRBV5-4; CDR3 protein: CASSRGTSGSYYEQYF; CDR3 DNA: TGTGCCAGCAGCCGAGGGACTAGCGGAAGCTACTACGAGCAGTACTTC
J gene: TRBJ2-7; D gene: .; clone size: .; V gene: TRBV30; CDR3 protein: CAWSVMGTAGYYEQYF; CDR3 DNA: TGTGCCTGGAGTGTAATGGGGACAGCGGGTTACTACGAGCAGTACTTC
J gene: TRBJ1-4; D gene: .; clone size: .; V gene: TRBV18; CDR3 protein: CASSAGLKNEKLFF; CDR3 DNA: TGTGCCAGCTCCGCAGGCTTAAAGAATGAAAAACTGTTTTTT
J gene: TRBJ2-7; D gene: TRBD1; clone size: .; V gene: TRBV5-6; CDR3 protein: CASSLWTGGAYEQYF; CDR3 DNA: TGTGCCAGCAGCTTGTGGACAGGGGGCGCCTACGAGCAGTACTTC
J gene: TRBJ2-3; D gene: TRBD2; clone size: .; V gene: TRBV27; CDR3 protein: CASSFGTSGSHRWDTQYF; CDR3 DNA: TGTGCCAGCAGTTTTGGGACTAGCGGGAGCCATCGATGGGATACGCAGTATTTT
J gene: TRBJ2-7; D gene: TRBD2; clone size: .; V gene: TRBV3-1/TRBV3-2; CDR3 protein: CASSRTSGAYEQYF; CDR3 DNA: TGTGCCAGCAGCCGGACTAGCGGAGCCTACGAGCAGTACTTC
J gene: TRBJ2-1; D gene: .; clone size: .; V gene: TRBV14; CDR3 protein: CASSRGAEQFF; CDR3 DNA: TGTGCCAGCAGCCGGGGAGCTGAGCAGTTCTTC
J gene: TRBJ2-7; D gene: .; clone size: .; V gene: TRBV14; CDR3 protein: CASSQYMLTYEQYF; CDR3 DNA: TGTGCCAGCAGCCAATACATGCTGACCTACGAGCAGTACTTC
J gene: TRBJ2-7; D gene: .; clone size: .; V gene: TRBV18; CDR3 protein: CASSPRDTAYEQYF; CDR3 DNA: TGTGCCAGCTCGCCCCGGGACACCGCCTACGAGCAGTACTTC
J gene: TRBJ2-2; D gene: .; clone size: .; V gene: TRBV5-1; CDR3 protein: CASSLGQRNTGELFF; CDR3 DNA: TGCGCCAGCAGCCTGGGTCAGCGTAACACCGGGGAGCTGTTTTTT